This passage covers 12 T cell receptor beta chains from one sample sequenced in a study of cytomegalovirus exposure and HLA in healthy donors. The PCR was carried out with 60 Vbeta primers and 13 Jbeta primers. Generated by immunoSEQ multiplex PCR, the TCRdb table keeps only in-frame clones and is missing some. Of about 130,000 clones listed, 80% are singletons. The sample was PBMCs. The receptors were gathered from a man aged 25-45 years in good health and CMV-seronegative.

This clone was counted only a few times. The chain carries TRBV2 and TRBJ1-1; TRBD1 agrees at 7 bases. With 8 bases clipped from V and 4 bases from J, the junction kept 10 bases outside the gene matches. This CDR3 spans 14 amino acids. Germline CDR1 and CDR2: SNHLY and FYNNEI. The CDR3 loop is CASYSRGGVTEAFF. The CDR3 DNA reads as TGTGCCAGCTATTCTAGAGGGGGCGTCACTGAAGCTTTCTTT.

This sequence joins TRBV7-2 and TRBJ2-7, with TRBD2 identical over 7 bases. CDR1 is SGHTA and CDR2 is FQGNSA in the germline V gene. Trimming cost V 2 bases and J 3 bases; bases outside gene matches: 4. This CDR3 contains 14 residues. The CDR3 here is CASSLSAGHYEQYF. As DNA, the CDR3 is TGTGCCAGCAGCTTATCAGCGGGGCACTACGAGCAGTACTTC.

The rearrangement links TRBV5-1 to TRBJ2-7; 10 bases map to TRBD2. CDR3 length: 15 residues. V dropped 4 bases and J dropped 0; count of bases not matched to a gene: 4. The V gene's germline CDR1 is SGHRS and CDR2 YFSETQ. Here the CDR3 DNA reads TGCGCCAGCAGCCCAACTAGCGGGGCCTCCTACGAGCAGTACTTC. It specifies CASSPTSGASYEQYF.

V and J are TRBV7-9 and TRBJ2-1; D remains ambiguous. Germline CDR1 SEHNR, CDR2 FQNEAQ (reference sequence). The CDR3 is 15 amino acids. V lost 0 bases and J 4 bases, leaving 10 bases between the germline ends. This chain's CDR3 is CASSLALGGYNEQFF. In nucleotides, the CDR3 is TGTGCCAGCAGCTTAGCGTTAGGCGGATACAATGAGCAGTTCTTC. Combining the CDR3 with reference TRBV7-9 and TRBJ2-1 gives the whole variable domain DTGVSQNPRHKITKRGQNVTFRCDPISEHNRLYWYRQTLGQGPEFLTYFQNEAQLEKSRLLSDRFSAERPKGSFSTLEIQRTEQGDSAMYLCASSLALGGYNEQFFGPGTRLTVL.

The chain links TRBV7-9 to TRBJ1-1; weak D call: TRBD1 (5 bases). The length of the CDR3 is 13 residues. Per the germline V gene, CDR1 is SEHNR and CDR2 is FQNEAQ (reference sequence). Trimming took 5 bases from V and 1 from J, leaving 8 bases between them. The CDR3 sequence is CASSTTGNTEAFF. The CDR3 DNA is TGTGCCAGCAGCACAACAGGGAACACTGAAGCTTTCTTT.

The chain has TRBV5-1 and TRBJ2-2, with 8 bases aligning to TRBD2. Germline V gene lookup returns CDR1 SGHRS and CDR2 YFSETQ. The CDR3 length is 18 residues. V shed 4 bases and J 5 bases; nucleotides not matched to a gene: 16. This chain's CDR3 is CASSTTIQTSGGTGELFF. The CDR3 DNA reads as TGCGCCAGCAGCACAACCATCCAAACTAGCGGTGGGACCGGGGAGCTGTTTTTT.

CDR3: CASSGRQGSKDYYNSPLHF. The CDR3 coding sequence is TGTGCCAGCAGTGGCCGACAGGGTAGTAAGGACTACTATAATTCACCCCTCCACTTT. The chain recombines TRBV6-1 with TRBJ1-6; 7 bases align to TRBD1. CDR3 length: 19 residues. The germline gives CDR1 MNHNS, CDR2 SASEGT. The ends lost 4 bases at V and 3 bases at J; junction bases unmatched: 15.

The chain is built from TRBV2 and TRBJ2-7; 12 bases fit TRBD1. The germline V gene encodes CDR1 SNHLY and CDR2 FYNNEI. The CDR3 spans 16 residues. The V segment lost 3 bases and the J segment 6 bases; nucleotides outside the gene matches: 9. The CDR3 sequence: CASSDHSGTGGSEQYF. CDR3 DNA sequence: TGTGCCAGCAGTGATCACTCCGGGACAGGGGGCTCCGAGCAGTACTTC. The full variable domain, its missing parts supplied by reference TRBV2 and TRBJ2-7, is EPEVTQTPSHQVTQMGQEVILRCVPISNHLYFYWYRQILGQKVEFLVSFYNNEISEKSEIFDDQFSVERPDGSNFTLKIRSTKLEDSAMYFCASSDHSGTGGSEQYFGPGTRLTVT.

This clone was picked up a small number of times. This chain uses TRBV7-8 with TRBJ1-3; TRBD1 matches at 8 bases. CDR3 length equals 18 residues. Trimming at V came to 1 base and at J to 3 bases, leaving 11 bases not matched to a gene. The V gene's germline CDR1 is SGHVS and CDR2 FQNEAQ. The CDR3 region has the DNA TGTGCCAGCAGCTTAGGGACCCCGACAGGGGTTGGTGGAAACACCATATATTTT. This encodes CASSLGTPTGVGGNTIYF.

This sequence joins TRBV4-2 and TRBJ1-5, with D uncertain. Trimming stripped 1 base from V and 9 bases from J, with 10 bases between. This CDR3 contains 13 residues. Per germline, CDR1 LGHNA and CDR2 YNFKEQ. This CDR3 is CASSQGVGGPQHF. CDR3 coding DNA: TGTGCCAGCAGCCAAGGGGTGGGAGGGCCCCAGCATTTT.

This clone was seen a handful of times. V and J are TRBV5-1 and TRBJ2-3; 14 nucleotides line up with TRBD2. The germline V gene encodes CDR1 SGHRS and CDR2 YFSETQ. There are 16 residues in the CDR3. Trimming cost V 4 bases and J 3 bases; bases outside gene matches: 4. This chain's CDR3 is CASSRGTSGRTDTQYF. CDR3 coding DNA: TGCGCCAGCAGCCGCGGGACTAGCGGGAGAACAGATACGCAGTATTTT. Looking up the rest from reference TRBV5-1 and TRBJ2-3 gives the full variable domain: KAGVTQTPRYLIKTRGQQVTLSCSPISGHRSVSWYQQTPGQGLQFLFEYFSETQRNKGNFPGRFSGRQFSNSRSEMNVSTLELGDSALYLCASSRGTSGRTDTQYFGPGTRLTVL.

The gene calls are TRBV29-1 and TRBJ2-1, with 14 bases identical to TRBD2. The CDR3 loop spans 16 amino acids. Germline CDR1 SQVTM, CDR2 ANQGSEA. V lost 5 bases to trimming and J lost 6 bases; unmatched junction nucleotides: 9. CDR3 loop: CSVSGTSGRLSNEQFF. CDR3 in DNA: TGCAGCGTTTCCGGGACTAGCGGGAGACTTTCCAATGAGCAGTTCTTC.